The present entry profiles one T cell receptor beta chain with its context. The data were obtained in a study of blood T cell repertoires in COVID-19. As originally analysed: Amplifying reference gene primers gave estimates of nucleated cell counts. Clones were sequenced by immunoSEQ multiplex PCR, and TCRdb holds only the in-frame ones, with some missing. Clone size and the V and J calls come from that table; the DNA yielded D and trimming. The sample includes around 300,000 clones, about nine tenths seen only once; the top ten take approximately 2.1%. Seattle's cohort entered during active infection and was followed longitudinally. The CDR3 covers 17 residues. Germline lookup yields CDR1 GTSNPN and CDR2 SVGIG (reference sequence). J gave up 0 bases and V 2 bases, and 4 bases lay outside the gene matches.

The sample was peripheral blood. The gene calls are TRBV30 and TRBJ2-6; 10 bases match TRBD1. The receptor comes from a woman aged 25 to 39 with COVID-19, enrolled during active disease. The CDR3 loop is CAWSPGQGYSGANVLTF. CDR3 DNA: TGTGCCTGGAGTCCGGGACAGGGGTACTCTGGGGCCAACGTCCTGACTTTC.